This TCR beta chain is drawn from a study of stem cell transplantation in POMP-related autoinflammatory disease. Overall study context: Impaired MHC class I-dependent CD8+ differentiation was hypothesized from defective thymoproteasomes. Before transplant, CD4+ T cells skewed naive and CD8+ proportions were low.

The CDR3 covers 17 residues. V was cut by 0 bases and J by 4 bases, with 16 bases left in between. CDR1 is ENHRY, CDR2 SYGVKD, per germline. Study results and limitations: Unique TRB V-J gene pairings were limited in number in patients with PRAID. A trend toward lower repertoire diversity and greater clonality appeared in every analyzed T-cell subset of PRAID patients.

Concerning this clone itself: As yet, its antigen is unknown.

Profiling relied on immunoSEQ multiplex PCR, and the TCRdb table lists in-frame clones only, not all of them. This repertoire shows about 26,000 clones, 82% found once; its top ten account for approximately 2.4%. The sequence was collected from a human donor with POMP-related autoinflammation and immune dysregulation (PRAID). This chain uses TRBV10-3 with TRBJ2-1; D not certain. The material sequenced was CD4+ T cells from PBMCs, taken before stem cell transplantation. CDR3 region: CAISESTGVRPYNEQFF. The CDR3 DNA reads TGTGCCATCAGTGAGTCGACGGGCGTGAGACCGTACAATGAGCAGTTCTTC.